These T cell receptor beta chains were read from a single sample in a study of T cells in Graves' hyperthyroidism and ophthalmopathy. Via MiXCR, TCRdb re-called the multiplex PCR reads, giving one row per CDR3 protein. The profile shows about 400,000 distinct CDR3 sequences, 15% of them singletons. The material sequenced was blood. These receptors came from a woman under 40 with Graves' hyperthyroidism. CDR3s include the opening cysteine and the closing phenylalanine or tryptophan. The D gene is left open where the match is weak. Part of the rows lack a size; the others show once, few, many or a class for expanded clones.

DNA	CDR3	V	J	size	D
TGTGCCAGCAGTTACTCAACGGACGGTAACACTGAAGCTTTCTTT	CASSYSTDGNTEAFF	TRBV27	TRBJ1-1	many	-
TGTGCCAGCAGCTTAGGGGAGTGGTCCTACAATGAGCAGTTCTTC	CASSLGEWSYNEQFF	TRBV5-6	TRBJ2-1	-	-
TGTGCCAGCAGCCCCCCGGGACTAGCGGGAGTCGGGGAGCTGTTTTTT	CASSPPGLAGVGELFF	TRBV9	TRBJ2-2	few	TRBD2
TGTGCCAGCAGCTTGATAACTCTCAGGAACACTGAAGCTTTCTTT	CASSLITLRNTEAFF	TRBV5-6	TRBJ1-1	-	-
TGTGCCAGCCGGACTGGCAGGGAGAACACTGAAGCTTTCTTT	CASRTGRENTEAFF	TRBV27	TRBJ1-1	many	-
TGTGCCACCAGTGAAGGACAGGGTGGGGGTCAGCCCCAGCATTTT	CATSEGQGGGQPQHF	TRBV24-1	TRBJ1-5	few	TRBD1
TGTGCCAGCAGTGAGAGAGCTGGAATCAATGAGCAGTTCTTC	CASSERAGINEQFF	TRBV2	TRBJ2-1	many	-
TGTGCCAGCAGCCATAATAGCAATCAGCCCCAGCATTTT	CASSHNSNQPQHF	TRBV6-2/TRBV6-3	TRBJ1-5	many	-
TGCGCCAGCAGCGTCTGGCTAGCGGGAGGCTACGAGCAGTACTTC	CASSVWLAGGYEQYF	TRBV5-1	TRBJ2-7	-	TRBD2
TGTGCCAGCAGTGATGGAATCTTATTCTATGGCTACACCTTC	CASSDGILFYGYTF	TRBV2	TRBJ1-2	few	-
TGTGCCAGCAGCAGGGGGGACGAGCGGGAAGCTTTCTTT	CASSRGDEREAFF	TRBV3-1	TRBJ1-1	many	-
TGTGCCAGCAGTGAACTGAACAGGTCGCCTAATGAAAAACTGTTTTTT	CASSELNRSPNEKLFF	TRBV12-3/TRBV12-4	TRBJ1-4	few	-
TGTGCCACCAGCAGAGACAGGGGGCGGAACACTGAAGCTTTCTTT	CATSRDRGRNTEAFF	TRBV15	TRBJ1-1	many	TRBD1
TGCGCCAGCAGCAATAGCATGAACACTGAAGCTTTCTTT	CASSNSMNTEAFF	TRBV4-1	TRBJ1-1	many	-
TGTGCCAGCAGCATGACGAGGCGAGAGACCCAGTACTTC	CASSMTRRETQYF	TRBV7-3	TRBJ2-5	-	-
TGTGCCAGCAGTCCCCGCGGGAGGATCACCTACAATGAGCAGTTCTTC	CASSPRGRITYNEQFF	TRBV6-1	TRBJ2-1	-	TRBD2
TGTGCCAGCAGCCTGCGTCAGGCCGGGGGGCTGTTTTTT	CASSLRQAGGLFF	TRBV5-5	TRBJ2-2	-	-
TGTGCCAGTAGTACATACGGGGGCACAGATACGCAGTATTTT	CASSTYGGTDTQYF	TRBV19	TRBJ2-3	few	-
TGCAGCGTGCCCACGGGACAGTCTAAGGGGTCCTACGAGCAGTACTTC	CSVPTGQSKGSYEQYF	TRBV29-1	TRBJ2-7	few	TRBD1
TGTGCCAGCAGCTTGGGATCTAGCGGGAGTAGGTTGGAGACCCAGTACTTC	CASSLGSSGSRLETQYF	TRBV5-8	TRBJ2-5	many	TRBD2
TGTGCCAGCAAGAGGACGGGAGTTAGAAACATTCAGTACTTC	CASKRTGVRNIQYF	TRBV25-1	TRBJ2-4	-	-
TGTGCCAGCAGCTTGGACAGGGGGGTCAATCAGCCCCAGCATTTT	CASSLDRGVNQPQHF	TRBV7-3	TRBJ1-5	few	TRBD1
TGTGCCAGCATCAAAAGAAGAAGGACAGAAAGCGCTGGGGCCAACGTCCTGACTTTC	CASIKRRRTESAGANVLTF	TRBV6-1	TRBJ2-6	many	-
TGTGCCAGCAGCTTAGCTACAGGGAATGGCTACACCTTC	CASSLATGNGYTF	TRBV7-6	TRBJ1-2	few	-
TGTGCCACCAGCAGAGTCAACGGTGGAAACACCATATATTTT	CATSRVNGGNTIYF	TRBV15	TRBJ1-3	-	-
TGTGCCAGCAGCGACAGGACTGACCGGGGGCGTGAGTATTTT	CASSDRTDRGREYF	TRBV7-8	TRBJ2-3	many	-
TGTGCCAGCGCCCCGGGGTCGATAGACACTGAAGCTTTCTTT	CASAPGSIDTEAFF	TRBV5-4	TRBJ1-1	few	-
TGTGCCAGCAGCCCGCCGGGGGCGAACTCCTACGAGCAGTTCTTC	CASSPPGANSYEQFF	TRBV7-9	TRBJ2-1	few	-
TGCAGTGCTAGGCGCCCCGGGCCTTACTACGAGCAGTACTTC	CSARRPGPYYEQYF	TRBV20-1	TRBJ2-7	many	-
TGTGCCAGCAGCCCAAGAGCCACGCTAGCGGGGGACCTCACAGATACGCAGTATTTT	CASSPRATLAGDLTDTQYF	TRBV7-6	TRBJ2-3	few	TRBD2
TGCAGTGCTTCCGGGACAGAGACCTACGAGCAGTACTTC	CSASGTETYEQYF	TRBV20-1	TRBJ2-7	few	TRBD1
TGCGCCAGCAGCCCGCCCCGTATGCGCTACGAGCAGTACTTC	CASSPPRMRYEQYF	TRBV5-1	TRBJ2-7	-	-
TGCGCCAGCAGCTTGTTCCGGACCGTGACTTCCTACAATGAGCAGTTCTTC	CASSLFRTVTSYNEQFF	TRBV5-1	TRBJ2-1	few	-
TGTGCCAGCAGTTACGGGTCTAGCGGGAGCACTAACAATGAGCAGTCCTTC	CASSYGSSGSTNNEQSF	TRBV6-5	TRBJ2-1	few	TRBD2
TGTGCCAGCAGTCCAGGGACAGGGATGAGAGGCTACACCTTC	CASSPGTGMRGYTF	TRBV28	TRBJ1-2	few	TRBD1
TGTGCCAGCAGTCAAGACAGGGGTGAAGCTTTCTTT	CASSQDRGEAFF	TRBV12-3/TRBV12-4	TRBJ1-1	many	TRBD1
TGCGCCAGCAGCGCCGGAGGGGGGATGAACACTGAAGCTTTCTTT	CASSAGGGMNTEAFF	TRBV5-1	TRBJ1-1	many	-
TGTGCCAGCAGTGAAGATGGGGGCCCCTACGAGCAGTACTTC	CASSEDGGPYEQYF	TRBV6-1	TRBJ2-7	few	-
TGCGCCAGCAGCCAAGCGGATCTGCGGGAGGGCCAGTACGAGCAGTACTTC	CASSQADLREGQYEQYF	TRBV4-1	TRBJ2-7	few	TRBD2
TGTGCCAGCAGCGCAGGAACCGGGACTAGCGTAAATGAGCAGTTCTTC	CASSAGTGTSVNEQFF	TRBV9	TRBJ2-1	many	TRBD2
TGTGCCAGCAGACCGGGACCAGAGCGACATGAGCAGTTCTTC	CASRPGPERHEQFF	TRBV28	TRBJ2-1	many	-
TGTGCCATCAGTGGCTCGGGAAGCGAGCAGTTCTTC	CAISGSGSEQFF	TRBV10-3	TRBJ2-1	-	-
TGCGCCAGCAGCTTGGCTTGGCAGGGGGATGAGCAGTTCTTC	CASSLAWQGDEQFF	TRBV5-1	TRBJ2-1	many	TRBD1
TGTGCCAGCGGGACGACAGGGTACTACAATGAGCAGTTCTTC	CASGTTGYYNEQFF	TRBV6-1	TRBJ2-1	many	TRBD1
-	CASSPPPVGQGAFF	TRBV18	TRBJ2-1	few	-
TGTGCCAGCAGCGTCGATAGCGGGAGGTCCAAGAGCTCCTACAATGAGCAGTTCTTC	CASSVDSGRSKSSYNEQFF	TRBV9	TRBJ2-1	few	TRBD2
TGTGCCAGCGGCTCTTCGACTAGCGGGCACCGGGGCGTGCAGTACTTC	CASGSSTSGHRGVQYF	TRBV3-1	TRBJ2-7	-	TRBD2
TGTGCCAGCAGTGAAATGACTGGACAAAGCAATCAGCCCCAGCATTTT	CASSEMTGQSNQPQHF	TRBV6-1	TRBJ1-5	-	-
TGTGCCAGCAGCCGCCACCTAGGTGTCCCCACAGATACGCAGTATTTT	CASSRHLGVPTDTQYF	TRBV3-1	TRBJ2-3	many	-
TGTGCCAGCAGCTTAGATCGCCAGGCCCTAGCTCTAGGTACGCAGTATTTT	CASSLDRQALALGTQYF	TRBV7-2	TRBJ2-3	-	-